Listed below are T cell receptor beta chains from one sample, sequenced in a study of cytomegalovirus exposure and HLA in healthy donors. Clones were sequenced by immunoSEQ multiplex PCR, and TCRdb holds only the in-frame ones, with some missing. The sample totals about 91,000 clones. Sequencing was done on a sample of PBMCs. Every receptor here comes from a woman aged 30 to 39 in good health and CMV-seronegative. Each CDR3 is given with its conserved first and last residue. A D gene is named only where the DNA matches it firmly.

V gene	CDR3 length	J gene	D gene	CDR3 protein	CDR3 DNA
TRBV11-1	18	TRBJ2-1	TRBD2	CASSFPAGRERGKAEQFF	TGTGCCAGCAGCTTCCCCGCGGGCCGCGAGCGGGGGAAGGCTGAGCAGTTCTTC
TRBV28	14	TRBJ2-2	NA	CASSLAGGGGELFF	TGTGCCAGCAGTTTAGCAGGGGGAGGCGGGGAGCTGTTTTTT
TRBV7-9	13	TRBJ2-6	NA	CASRLGGANVLTF	TGTGCCAGCAGGCTAGGTGGGGCCAACGTCCTGACTTTC
TRBV6-1	15	TRBJ2-1	NA	CASSEQGNSYNEQFF	TGTGCCAGCAGTGAGCAGGGGAACTCCTACAATGAGCAGTTCTTC
TRBV5-5	14	TRBJ1-5	TRBD1	CASSGTGHNQPQHF	TGTGCCAGCAGCGGGACAGGGCACAATCAGCCCCAGCATTTT
TRBV27	16	TRBJ2-1	TRBD2	CASSYGLAGGHNEQFF	TGTGCCAGCAGTTACGGACTAGCGGGGGGGCACAATGAGCAGTTCTTC
TRBV19	15	TRBJ2-2	NA	CASMWFRDPGGELFF	TGTGCCAGTATGTGGTTCCGGGATCCCGGCGGGGAGCTGTTTTTT
TRBV5-1	14	TRBJ2-7	TRBD1	CASSSRTGSYEQYF	TGCGCCAGCAGCTCCCGGACAGGATCCTACGAGCAGTACTTC
TRBV6-5	13	TRBJ2-5	TRBD2	CASSSGSGKTQYF	TGTGCCAGCAGTAGCGGGAGTGGGAAGACCCAGTACTTC
TRBV19	14	TRBJ1-1	NA	CASSIDSVIPEAFF	TGTGCCAGTAGTATAGATAGTGTCATCCCTGAAGCTTTCTTT
TRBV19	13	TRBJ1-2	TRBD1	CASLDRENYGYTF	TGTGCCAGTTTGGACAGGGAGAACTATGGCTACACCTTC
TRBV11-2	15	TRBJ1-4	NA	CASSLEWGKVEKLFF	TGTGCCAGCAGCTTAGAGTGGGGCAAGGTTGAAAAACTGTTTTTT
TRBV28	13	TRBJ1-1	NA	CASSSWSNPEAFF	TGTGCCAGCAGTTCGTGGAGTAACCCCGAAGCTTTCTTT
TRBV5-1	18	TRBJ1-2	TRBD1	CASSLVGPRQGEDYGYTF	TGCGCCAGCAGCTTGGTTGGCCCTCGACAGGGAGAAGACTATGGCTACACCTTC
TRBV11-2	15	TRBJ1-2	TRBD1	CASSLEGRGYYGYTF	TGTGCCAGCAGCTTAGAGGGCAGGGGGTACTATGGCTACACCTTC
TRBV19	14	TRBJ1-1	TRBD1	CASYPTGVRTEAFF	TGTGCCAGTTACCCTACAGGGGTTCGGACTGAAGCTTTCTTT
TRBV5-6	13	TRBJ2-7	TRBD1	CASKRTGRDEQYF	TGTGCCAGCAAACGGACAGGGCGGGACGAGCAGTACTTC
TRBV9	14	TRBJ1-5	TRBD1	CASSPGQGYQPQHF	TGTGCCAGCAGCCCCGGACAGGGTTATCAGCCCCAGCATTTT
TRBV7-2	14	TRBJ1-2	TRBD1	CASSSPGQAWGYTF	TGTGCCAGCAGCTCGCCGGGACAGGCTTGGGGCTACACCTTC
TRBV7-6	13	TRBJ2-7	TRBD1	CASSLNRGYEQYF	TGTGCCAGCAGCTTAAACAGGGGCTACGAGCAGTACTTC
TRBV12-5	15	TRBJ2-5	TRBD2	CASGLSGSVGETQYF	TGTGCTAGTGGCCTGAGCGGGAGTGTGGGAGAGACCCAGTACTTC
TRBV19	15	TRBJ1-2	NA	CASTLRDTVLYGYTF	TGTGCCAGTACCCTCCGGGACACGGTGCTCTATGGCTACACCTTC
TRBV7-9	12	TRBJ2-1	NA	CASSPQRNEQFF	TGTGCCAGCAGCCCCCAGCGCAATGAGCAGTTCTTC
TRBV18	15	TRBJ2-7	TRBD1	CASSPGRGSSYEQYF	TGTGCCAGCTCACCAGGCAGGGGGAGCTCCTACGAGCAGTACTTC
TRBV5-4	11	TRBJ2-7	NA	CASSFRGEQYF	TGTGCCAGCAGCTTTAGAGGCGAGCAGTACTTC
TRBV7-8	15	TRBJ1-6	TRBD1	CASSLDRAKGSPLHF	TGTGCCAGCAGCCTGGACAGGGCCAAAGGTTCACCCCTCCACTTT
TRBV27	14	TRBJ1-1	NA	CASSLAGVSPEAFF	TGTGCCAGCAGTCTCGCGGGGGTGAGCCCTGAAGCTTTCTTT
TRBV10-2	14	TRBJ1-1	NA	CASSETGRDTEAFF	TGCGCCAGCAGTGAGACAGGGAGAGACACTGAAGCTTTCTTT
TRBV7-9	14	TRBJ1-5	TRBD1	CASSNTGGGQPQHF	TGTGCCAGCAGCAACACAGGGGGTGGTCAGCCCCAGCATTTT
TRBV28	14	TRBJ1-2	NA	CASSLGGANYGYTF	TGTGCCAGCAGTTTAGGGGGGGCTAACTATGGCTACACCTTC
TRBV5-1	15	TRBJ2-2	NA	CASSLGAGDTGELFF	TGCGCCAGCAGCTTGGGGGCAGGGGACACCGGGGAGCTGTTTTTT
TRBV6-5	14	TRBJ1-2	TRBD1	CASSRDRVHYGYTF	TGTGCCAGCAGCCGGGACAGGGTACACTATGGCTACACCTTC
TRBV2	17	TRBJ2-2	NA	CASNLGAGAANTGELFF	TGTGCCAGCAACCTGGGCGCGGGGGCCGCGAACACCGGGGAGCTGTTTTTT
TRBV7-8	16	TRBJ1-5	NA	CASSLARGTFNQPQHF	TGTGCCAGCAGCTTAGCGCGGGGCACATTTAATCAGCCCCAGCATTTT
TRBV6-5	16	TRBJ2-3	TRBD1	CASSWGQGPSEDTQYF	TGTGCCAGCAGTTGGGGACAGGGGCCAAGCGAGGATACGCAGTATTTT
TRBV18	13	TRBJ1-4	TRBD1	CASSRDRGEKLFF	TGTGCCAGCTCAAGGGACAGGGGGGAAAAACTGTTTTTT
TRBV30	13	TRBJ2-5	NA	CAWVGQIQETQYF	TGTGCCTGGGTTGGACAGATCCAAGAGACCCAGTACTTC
TRBV29-1	15	TRBJ2-7	TRBD2	CSVEEGTSGGLEQYF	TGCAGCGTTGAAGAAGGGACTAGCGGGGGCCTCGAGCAGTACTTC
TRBV11-2	14	TRBJ2-5	NA	CASSSVGFGETQYF	TGTGCCAGCAGCTCGGTCGGGTTCGGGGAGACCCAGTACTTC
TRBV13	16	TRBJ2-3	NA	CASSSTRDTDTDTQYF	TGTGCCAGCAGCTCCACTCGGGACACTGACACAGATACGCAGTATTTT